This T cell receptor (beta chain) appears in the sequencing data of a study of blood T cell repertoires in COVID-19. About the study: Acute-phase and convalescent COVID-19 samples originated in the United States, Italy and Spain.

Here immunoSEQ multiplex PCR was the method, and the copy in TCRdb shows in-frame clones only, minus some. The sample lists about 150,000 clones, about 87% occurring once. The germline V and J ends were trimmed by 4 bases and 13 bases, with 8 bases remaining between them. This CDR3 contains 11 residues. The sample taken for sequencing was peripheral blood. The chain is built from TRBV12-3 or TRBV12-4 and TRBJ2-6; D uncertain. This clonotype was obtained from a woman in her forties or fifties with active or convalescent COVID-19. CDR3: CASSSVKVLTF. In DNA, the CDR3 is TGTGCCAGCAGTTCTGTTAAAGTCCTGACTTTC.